These 31 T cell receptor beta chains were all obtained from the same sample, sequenced in a study of blood T cell repertoires in COVID-19 (dated by TCRdb to 2020 to 2022). The receptor library was made with the immunoSEQ multiplex PCR assay. TCRdb limited this immuneACCESS table to in-frame rearrangements with V and J called. A share of clones is missing; checked studies link under half to unresolved V genes, and the rest is unexplained. The sample records some 330,000 clones, approximately 88% of which are singletons. The ten biggest clones cover over 4.5% of the sample. Input material: PBMCs or T cells enriched from blood (not recorded which). Receptors originate from a man aged 25-45 years who had recovered from COVID-19.

CDR3 nucleotides: TGTGCCAGCAGCTCACGTCGGGGGGCCTTTGGAAACACCATATATTTT. It specifies CASSSRRGAFGNTIYF. The chain combines TRBV3-1 (or the pseudogene TRBV3-2) with TRBJ1-3; a possible D gene is TRBD1 (6 bases). Per the germline V gene, CDR1 is LGHDT and CDR2 is YNNKEL (reference sequence). The CDR3 has 16 residues. The V end was cut by 5 bases, the J end by 3 bases, with 17 bases between.

Only one count was recorded for this clone. The chain employs TRBV3-1 (or the pseudogene TRBV3-2) and TRBJ2-5, with D uncertain. Germline lookup yields CDR1 LGHDT and CDR2 YNNKEL (reference sequence). Trimming removed 1 base from V and 5 bases from J, with 14 bases in between. This CDR3 is 15 amino acids long. As DNA, the CDR3 is TGTGCCAGCAGCCAAGCAGGCAGTTCTTGGGAGACCCAGTACTTC. Its translation is CASSQAGSSWETQYF.

The genes are TRBV2 and TRBJ2-1; the match to TRBD2 covers 10 bases. CDR1 is SNHLY, CDR2 FYNNEI, per germline. V shed 2 bases, J shed 0 bases, and the junction held 10 bases outside the gene matches. The CDR3 has 19 residues. The CDR3 DNA follows: TGTGCCAGCAGTGAACCGGCCAGCGGGGGGGTTAGCTCCTACAATGAGCAGTTCTTC. It codes for CASSEPASGGVSSYNEQFF.

The genes are TRBV18 and TRBJ2-5, with TRBD2 matching over 11 bases. J gave up 2 bases and V 3 bases, and 14 bases lay outside the gene matches. The CDR3 is made up of 19 amino acids. Germline lookup yields CDR1 KGHSH and CDR2 LQKENI. The CDR3: CASSPRVAGGPFQQETQYF. DNA for the CDR3: TGTGCCAGCTCACCCCGTGTAGCGGGGGGGCCATTCCAGCAAGAGACCCAGTACTTC.

The rearrangement joins TRBV9 to TRBJ2-5; maybe TRBD1 (5 bases). Germline-derived CDR1 and CDR2 are SGDLS and YYNGEE. There are 16 residues in the CDR3. Trimming took off 3 bases at V and 2 bases at J, with 17 bases between the two ends. DNA of the CDR3: TGTGCCAGCAGCGCACGAACCCCTAGACAGCAAGAGACCCAGTACTTC. Protein sequence: CASSARTPRQQETQYF.

This clone was detected once. V and J are TRBV12-2 and TRBJ1-5; the table gives TRBD1 as D, unverified against the DNA. TRBV12-2 is a pseudogene locus. This CDR3 region has 16 residues. The CDR3 bases are TGTGCAAGTCGCTTAGCTGGCGGGACAGGCGATCAGCCCCAGCATTTT. It is translated as CASRLAGGTGDQPQHF.

The rearrangement joins TRBV5-1 to TRBJ1-1; 8 bases map to TRBD1. Germline V CDR1 and CDR2: SGHRS, YFSETQ. The CDR3 is 15 amino acids. The trim removed 4 bases at V and 0 bases at J, leaving 5 bases unmatched. The CDR3 loop is CASSQTTGVNTEAFF. The CDR3 DNA reads as TGCGCCAGCAGCCAAACGACAGGGGTGAACACTGAAGCTTTCTTT.

The rearrangement joins TRBV24-1 to TRBJ2-1; 8 nucleotides agree with TRBD1. The CDR3 has 16 amino acids. The trim removed 4 bases at V and 6 bases at J, leaving 10 bases unmatched. Germline CDR1 and CDR2: KGHDR and SFDVKD. CDR3 DNA sequence: TGTGCCACCAGTGACTCGGACAGGGTGGGGGTCAATGAGCAGTTCTTC. Translated: CATSDSDRVGVNEQFF.

V and J are TRBV7-2 and TRBJ1-1; D might be TRBD1 (5 bases). The CDR3 spans 12 residues. Per germline, CDR1 SGHTA and CDR2 FQGNSA. The CDR3 DNA reads as TGTGCGGGAGGGGAGGGAGGCACTGAAGCTTTCTTT. Translated: CAGGEGGTEAFF.

The chain links TRBV28 to TRBJ2-1; the D gene is possibly TRBD2 (7 bases). Trimming removed 7 bases at V and 0 bases at J, with 16 bases between. This CDR3 contains 16 residues. From germline, CDR1 is MDHEN and CDR2 SYDVKM. The CDR3 DNA reads TGTGCCAGCACCCCAAGTGGGGGGGCCTCCTACAATGAGCAGTTCTTC. Translated: CASTPSGGASYNEQFF.

The chain uses TRBV7-9 and TRBJ1-2; a possible D gene is TRBD1 (6 bases). The germline V gene encodes CDR1 SEHNR and CDR2 FQNEAQ (reference sequence). V was pared by 4 bases and J by 1 base, with 10 bases between. The CDR3 has 14 amino acids. CDR3 sequence reads: CASSSSDSNYGYTF. DNA of the CDR3: TGTGCCAGCAGCTCTTCGGACAGTAACTATGGCTACACCTTC.

The J gene is TRBJ2-3, the V gene TRBV4-2, with TRBD2 matching over 8 bases. V lost 0 bases, J lost 6 bases, and 11 bases stayed unmatched. Per germline, CDR1 LGHNA and CDR2 YNFKEQ. The CDR3 sequence is 17 residues long. Written as DNA, the CDR3 is TGTGCCAGCAGCCAAGAGGGGTATTTGCGGGGGGCGGATACGCAGTATTTT. This encodes CASSQEGYLRGADTQYF.

The chain couples TRBV19 to TRBJ2-5, with a weak D call TRBD2 (7 bases). The CDR3 covers 13 residues. CDR1 is LNHDA, CDR2 SQIVND, per germline (reference sequence). V was pared by 5 bases and J by 1 base, with 8 bases between. In nucleotides, the CDR3 is TGTGCCAGTAGTCGGGGGGCCCAAGAGACCCAGTACTTC. It translates to CASSRGAQETQYF. The full variable domain, its missing parts supplied by reference TRBV19 and TRBJ2-5, is DGGITQSPKYLFRKEGQNVTLSCEQNLNHDAMYWYRQDPGQGLRLIYYSQIVNDFQKGDIAEGYSVSREKKESFPLTVTSAQKNPTAFYLCASSRGAQETQYFGPGTRLLVL.

This rearrangement joins TRBV27 to TRBJ1-5; unclear D gene. This CDR3 comprises 14 residues. The V gene's germline CDR1 is MNHEY and CDR2 SMNVEV (reference sequence). V was pared by 3 bases and J by 3 bases, with 9 bases between. DNA for the CDR3: TGTGCCAGCAGTTTGAGACTTTCCAATCAGCCCCAGCATTTT. This sequence encodes CASSLRLSNQPQHF.

The J gene is TRBJ1-3, the V gene TRBV7-2; D call uncertain. Germline loops: CDR1 SGHTA, CDR2 FQGNSA. The CDR3 is made up of 15 amino acids. V lost 1 base, J lost 0 bases, and 7 bases lay in between. CDR3 coding DNA: TGTGCCAGCAGCTTAGAACTAAGCTCTGGAAACACCATATATTTT. This translates into CASSLELSSGNTIYF.

The chain combines TRBV30 with TRBJ1-2, with 8 bases aligning to TRBD1. The CDR3 has 15 residues. J gave up 5 bases and V 2 bases, and 10 bases lay outside the gene matches. Germline CDR1 GTSNPN, CDR2 SVGIG (reference sequence). In nucleotides, the CDR3 is TGTGCCTGGAGTTCGAACCTGGACAGGGTATATGGCTACACCTTC. Translating it yields CAWSSNLDRVYGYTF.

The chain has TRBV18 and TRBJ2-5, with a possible D match to TRBD2 (6 bases). Trimming removed 5 bases from V and 1 base from J, with 8 bases in between. The V gene's germline CDR1 is KGHSH and CDR2 LQKENI. The CDR3 covers 13 residues. The CDR3 DNA reads as TGTGCCAGCTCAGGGACTGCCCAAGAGACCCAGTACTTC. Protein product: CASSGTAQETQYF.

The rearrangement joins TRBV5-6 to TRBJ2-1; D gene uncertain. From germline, CDR1 is SGHDT and CDR2 YYEEEE. Trimming stripped 4 bases from V and 0 bases from J, with 14 bases between. CDR3 size: 16 residues. The CDR3 sequence is CASSLGSSSSYNEQFF. The CDR3, as DNA: TGTGCCAGCAGCCTGGGTTCGTCCAGCTCCTACAATGAGCAGTTCTTC.

The chain joins TRBV10-3 to TRBJ2-7, with D possibly being TRBD1 (6 bases). This CDR3 comprises 13 residues. V shed 11 bases and J shed 7 bases, with 21 bases lying between them. Germline CDR1 is ENHRY and CDR2 is SYGVKD. CDR3 bases: TGTGCCGTCACGCGACAGGTCGTAGGAGAGCAGTACTTC. Its protein is CAVTRQVVGEQYF.

The rearrangement links TRBV6-5 to TRBJ1-2; 11 nucleotides align to TRBD1. Germline V lookup: CDR1 MNHEY, CDR2 SVGAGI. The V and J ends lost 6 bases and 4 bases, in that order; junction bases with no gene match: 7. This CDR3 is 15 amino acids long. CDR3 nucleotides: TGTGCCAGCAGCGACGGACAGGGGGCCTTCTATGGCTACACCTTC. The encoded protein is CASSDGQGAFYGYTF.

This chain uses TRBV5-4 with TRBJ2-1, with TRBD2 matching 10 bases. J gave up 7 bases and V 6 bases, and 13 bases lay outside the gene matches. CDR3 size: 16 residues. Per germline, CDR1 SGHNT and CDR2 YYREEE (reference sequence). This CDR3 is CASNEGGAGGENEQFF. The CDR3 nucleotides read TGTGCCAGCAACGAGGGTGGAGCGGGGGGGGAAAATGAGCAGTTCTTC.

The CDR3 DNA is TGTGCCAGCAGCTTTCGGGTTGGGTCCTACAATGAGCAGTTCTTC. Translated, it gives CASSFRVGSYNEQFF. The chain couples TRBV7-6 to TRBJ2-1; unclear D gene. The CDR3 contains 15 residues. The V end lost 3 bases, the J end lost 1 base, and 10 bases lay between the germline ends. CDR1 and CDR2 from the germline V gene are SGHVS and FNYEAQ.

The chain is built from TRBV9 and TRBJ2-5; D is uncertain. V shed 1 base and J shed 1 base, with 5 bases lying between them. The germline V gene encodes CDR1 SGDLS and CDR2 YYNGEE. The CDR3 is made up of 13 amino acids. DNA of the CDR3: TGTGCCAGCAGCGTATCCTCCCAAGAGACCCAGTACTTC. As protein: CASSVSSQETQYF.

V usage is TRBV28 and J usage is TRBJ1-2; D not certain. V lost 2 bases and J lost 6, with 4 bases in between. The germline CDR1 and CDR2 sequences are MDHEN and SYDVKM. The CDR3 has 11 amino acids. DNA for the CDR3: TGTGCCAGCAGTTTACAGAATGGCTACACCTTC. Translated, it gives CASSLQNGYTF.

The J gene is TRBJ2-1, the V gene TRBV19, with D possibly TRBD1 on 5 matching bases. V was pared by 3 bases and J by 4 bases, with 7 bases between. From germline, CDR1 is LNHDA and CDR2 SQIVND (reference sequence). The CDR3 has 13 residues. The DNA for the CDR3 is TGTGCCAGTAGTATTAAGGGGTACAATGAGCAGTTCTTC. It specifies CASSIKGYNEQFF.

The DNA of the CDR3 is TGTGCCAGCAAAACAGGTGGACTATCCTACGAGCAGTACTTC. It specifies CASKTGGLSYEQYF. This sequence joins TRBV5-6 and TRBJ2-7, with D maybe TRBD2 (6 bases). Germline V gives CDR1 SGHDT, CDR2 YYEEEE. The CDR3 loop spans 14 amino acids. The ends were cut back, 6 bases at V and 1 base at J, with 14 bases in the middle. Together with reference TRBV5-6 and TRBJ2-7, the CDR3 gives the full variable domain: DAGVTQSPTHLIKTRGQQVTLRCSPKSGHDTVSWYQQALGQGPQFIFQYYEEEERQRGNFPDRFSGHQFPNYSSELNVNALLLGDSALYLCASKTGGLSYEQYFGPGTRLTVT.

The V and J genes are TRBV7-9 and TRBJ2-3; D is perhaps TRBD1 (6 bases). Germline lookup yields CDR1 SEHNR and CDR2 FQNEAQ (reference sequence). Trimming removed 2 bases at V and 2 bases at J, with 14 bases between. This CDR3 is 16 amino acids long. This CDR3 reads CASSLRDTKNTDTQYF. In DNA form, the CDR3 reads TGTGCCAGCAGCTTAAGGGACACCAAAAACACAGATACGCAGTATTTT.

J is TRBJ2-3 and V is TRBV14; no definite D call. CDR3 length: 13 amino acids. CDR1 and CDR2 (germline): SGHDN, FVKESK. Trimming took 3 bases from V and 4 from J, leaving 8 bases between them. DNA of the CDR3: TGTGCCAGCAGCCAGGCTACAGCAGATACGCAGTATTTT. Protein: CASSQATADTQYF. Supplemented by reference TRBV14 and TRBJ2-3, the full variable domain reads EAGVTQFPSHSVIEKGQTVTLRCDPISGHDNLYWYRRVMGKEIKFLLHFVKESKQDESGMPNNRFLAERTGGTYSTLKVQPAELEDSGVYFCASSQATADTQYFGPGTRLTVL.

The V and J genes are TRBV13 and TRBJ2-3, with a weak D call TRBD2 (6 bases). This CDR3 has 17 residues. V lost 0 bases and J lost 1, with 14 bases in between. The germline V gene has CDR1 PRHDT and CDR2 FYEKMQ (reference sequence). CDR3 sequence: CASSLGLVAVGTDTQYF. As DNA, the CDR3 is TGTGCCAGCAGCTTAGGGTTGGTAGCGGTGGGCACAGATACGCAGTATTTT. The full variable domain, completed using reference TRBV13 and TRBJ2-3, is AAGVIQSPRHLIKEKRETATLKCYPIPRHDTVYWYQQGPGQDPQFLISFYEKMQSDKGSIPDRFSAQQFSDYHSELNMSSLELGDSALYFCASSLGLVAVGTDTQYFGPGTRLTVL.

The chain recombines TRBV2 with TRBJ2-7, with 7 bases identical to TRBD1. The germline gives CDR1 SNHLY, CDR2 FYNNEI. The junction had 12 bases not matched to a gene; V was cut back by 7 bases and J by 3 bases. The CDR3 sequence is 15 residues long. The CDR3, as DNA: TGTGCCAGCACGGAGAGACAGGGAATCGTCTACGAGCAGTACTTC. Its protein is CASTERQGIVYEQYF.

The chain couples TRBV6-5 to TRBJ2-7; no definite D call. The germline V and J ends were trimmed by 6 bases and 6 bases, with 18 bases remaining between them. The CDR3 runs 14 residues. Germline V gene sequence: CDR1 MNHEY, CDR2 SVGAGI. Here the CDR3 reads CASSNRRVGGEQYF. CDR3 in DNA: TGTGCCAGCAGCAACCGCCGGGTAGGCGGCGAGCAGTACTTC.